The clone carrying this T cell receptor (beta chain) has ten or more counts. The antigen is not known. V lost 5 bases and J lost 4, with 14 bases in between. CDR1 and CDR2 from the germline V gene are SEHNR and FQNEAQ (reference sequence). This CDR3 contains 14 residues. Genomic DNA provided the template from which TCR beta CDR3 was amplified by two-round multiplex PCR. Primers were specific to each TRBV and TRBJ gene in first-round PCR. MiXCR, run by TCRdb on the multiplex PCR reads, gives a single entry per CDR3 protein. The repertoire consists of about 18,000 distinct CDR3 sequences, with over 25% occurring once and the leading ten covering 22%. All patients were node-negative on CT and PET/CT, without prior chemotherapy, radiotherapy or other malignancies. The source of the sample is a study of prognosis after radiotherapy for stage I lung cancer. Study results and caveats: Patients with distant metastases had lower Shannon entropy after stereotactic body radiation therapy.

The sequence was collected from a donor aged 50 or older with non-small cell lung cancer. Sequences were derived from PBMCs, sampled before or after stereotactic body radiation therapy (not recorded which). The rearrangement uses TRBV7-9 and TRBJ1-1; D gene unclear. In DNA, the CDR3 is TGTGCCAGCAGCCCGACCTCAATGGGCACTGAAGCTTTCTTT. This sequence encodes CASSPTSMGTEAFF.